These 14 T cell receptor beta chains were sequenced from one sample in a study of cytomegalovirus exposure and HLA in healthy donors (dated by TCRdb to the late 2010s). Libraries were made using the immunoSEQ multiplex PCR assay. A mixture of 60 forward primers for TCR Vbeta segments and 13 reverse primers for TCR Jbeta segments was used in the multiplex PCR. TCRdb holds this immuneACCESS table with in-frame rearrangements only. Some clones are missing; in checked studies, unresolved V genes explain under half, and the rest has no known cause. This sample is represented by around 170,000 clones; approximately 80% of them were singletons. Less than 1.5% of the sample is in the top ten clones. Sequenced input: PBMCs. These receptors were taken from a girl between 5 and 17 years old in good health and CMV-seropositive.

The V gene is TRBV6-5, the J gene TRBJ2-7, with 8 positions matching TRBD1. Germline CDR1 and CDR2: MNHEY and SVGAGI. The CDR3 is 15 residues long. The V gene end was trimmed by 0 bases and the J gene end by 8 bases; junction bases not matched to a gene: 9. CDR3 loop: CASSYSGTGDVKQYF. CDR3 coding DNA: TGTGCCAGCAGTTACTCGGGGACAGGCGATGTTAAGCAGTACTTC.

The chain employs TRBV19 and TRBJ2-1, with TRBD1 identical over 9 bases. Per the germline V gene, CDR1 is LNHDA and CDR2 is SQIVND (reference sequence). The CDR3 extends over 16 amino acids. Trimming took 3 bases from V and 5 from J; bases not matched to a gene: 8. This CDR3 reads CASSMGQGFYDNEQFF. The CDR3 DNA is TGTGCCAGTAGTATGGGACAGGGATTTTATGACAATGAGCAGTTCTTC.

The chain carries TRBV6-5 and TRBJ1-5, with D unresolved. Trimming stripped 6 bases from V and 5 bases from J, with 14 bases between. Germline V CDR1 and CDR2: MNHEY, SVGAGI. The CDR3 is made up of 14 amino acids. In DNA, the CDR3 is TGTGCCAGCAGCCCCGGAAGTGGAGATCAGCCCCAGCATTTT. Translation gives CASSPGSGDQPQHF.

The count of this clone is one. The chain couples TRBV5-1 to TRBJ2-1; D gene unclear. The germline V and J ends were trimmed by 0 bases and 2 bases, with 9 bases remaining between them. Germline lookup yields CDR1 SGHRS and CDR2 YFSETQ. CDR3 length equals 15 residues. For the CDR3, the DNA is TGCGCCAGCAGCTTGGAAGGCGGAACCTACAATGAGCAGTTCTTC. This sequence encodes CASSLEGGTYNEQFF.

The CDR3 coding sequence is TGTGCCAGCAGCGATGGAGTCGGTGATCATGAAAAACTGTTTTTT. The encoded protein is CASSDGVGDHEKLFF. V gene TRBV9 combines with J gene TRBJ1-4, with D uncertain. The V gene's germline CDR1 is SGDLS and CDR2 YYNGEE. The V and J ends lost 3 bases and 6 bases respectively, with 15 bases between them. The CDR3 length is 15 residues.

V is TRBV5-1 and J is TRBJ2-7; D gene unclear. Germline loops: CDR1 SGHRS, CDR2 YFSETQ. V shed 6 bases and J shed 3 bases, with 19 bases lying between them. The CDR3 contains 15 residues. CDR3 nucleotides: TGCGCCAGCAAAGAGAGCTGGGCCCCCAGCTACGAGCAGTACTTC. Amino acids: CASKESWAPSYEQYF. The full variable domain, with the rest looked up from reference TRBV5-1 and TRBJ2-7, is KAGVTQTPRYLIKTRGQQVTLSCSPISGHRSVSWYQQTPGQGLQFLFEYFSETQRNKGNFPGRFSGRQFSNSRSEMNVSTLELGDSALYLCASKESWAPSYEQYFGPGTRLTVT.

J is TRBJ2-7 and V is TRBV25-1; possibly TRBD2 for D (6 bases). Germline V gene lookup returns CDR1 MGHDK and CDR2 SYGVNS. Trimming pared 6 bases from V and 0 bases from J, leaving 15 bases between. The CDR3 contains 15 residues. CDR3 nucleotides: TGTGCCAGCAGCGAGGCGGGATTGAGCTCCTACGAGCAGTACTTC. Translating it yields CASSEAGLSSYEQYF.

There are a few counts of this clone. The J gene is TRBJ1-1, the V gene TRBV27; D unresolved. Trimming stripped 2 bases from V and 4 bases from J, with 17 bases between. This CDR3 has 16 residues. Per the germline V gene, CDR1 is MNHEY and CDR2 is SMNVEV (reference sequence). The CDR3 nucleotides read TGTGCCAGCAGTTTAGCTTATCTACCACCGGGCACTGAAGCTTTCTTT. Protein sequence: CASSLAYLPPGTEAFF.

This clone has just one count. This sequence joins TRBV6-6 and TRBJ1-4, with D unresolved. CDR1 and CDR2 from the germline V gene are MNHNY and SVGAGI (reference sequence). The V end lost 7 bases, the J end lost 7 bases, and 10 bases lay between the germline ends. The CDR3 totals 12 residues. In DNA form, the CDR3 reads TGTGCCAGCACCTCGTTCGGTGAAAAACTGTTTTTT. This gives the protein CASTSFGEKLFF.

The chain carries TRBV29-1 and TRBJ1-1; D gene ambiguous. The V end lost 6 bases, the J end lost 3 bases, and 17 bases lay between the germline ends. The CDR3 totals 14 residues. Germline CDR1 SQVTM, CDR2 ANQGSEA. The CDR3 DNA reads as TGCAGCGTCAACTCAGGTAGTCGGTACACTGAAGCTTTCTTT. Amino acid sequence: CSVNSGSRYTEAFF.

The chain is built from TRBV6-5 and TRBJ2-7; TRBD1 agrees at 12 bases. The CDR3 is 16 amino acids. CDR1 is MNHEY and CDR2 is SVGAGI in the germline V gene. Unmatched junction bases numbered 4, after V lost 0 bases and J lost 4 bases. CDR3 nucleotides: TGTGCCAGCAGTTACTCATCGGGACAGGGGGCTTACGAGCAGTACTTC. Translation gives CASSYSSGQGAYEQYF.

The chain links TRBV2 to TRBJ2-7; D is possibly TRBD2 (5 bases). The V gene lost 11 bases and the J gene lost 2 bases, with 13 bases spanning the gap. The CDR3 runs 12 residues. Germline CDR1 is SNHLY and CDR2 is FYNNEI. The CDR3 DNA reads as TGTGCCTGCCTCGAGGGCCCCTACGAGCAGTACTTC. Amino acid sequence: CACLEGPYEQYF.

The chain is built from TRBV10-2 and TRBJ2-5, with D possibly matching TRBD2 (6 bases). Germline V gives CDR1 WSHSY, CDR2 SAAADI. Trimming shortened V by 5 bases and J by 2 bases, and 15 bases separated the two germline ends. This CDR3 is built from 15 residues. The CDR3 protein is CASSPGLNAQETQYF. The CDR3 region has the DNA TGCGCCAGCAGTCCTGGACTAAACGCACAAGAGACCCAGTACTTC.

This sequence joins TRBV6-5 and TRBJ2-7; D call uncertain. Trimming stripped 2 bases from V and 3 bases from J, with 8 bases between. Germline V gene lookup returns CDR1 MNHEY and CDR2 SVGAGI. This CDR3 has 13 residues. CDR3 sequence (DNA): TGTGCCAGCAGTTACAACATTTTCTACGAGCAGTACTTC. It translates to CASSYNIFYEQYF.